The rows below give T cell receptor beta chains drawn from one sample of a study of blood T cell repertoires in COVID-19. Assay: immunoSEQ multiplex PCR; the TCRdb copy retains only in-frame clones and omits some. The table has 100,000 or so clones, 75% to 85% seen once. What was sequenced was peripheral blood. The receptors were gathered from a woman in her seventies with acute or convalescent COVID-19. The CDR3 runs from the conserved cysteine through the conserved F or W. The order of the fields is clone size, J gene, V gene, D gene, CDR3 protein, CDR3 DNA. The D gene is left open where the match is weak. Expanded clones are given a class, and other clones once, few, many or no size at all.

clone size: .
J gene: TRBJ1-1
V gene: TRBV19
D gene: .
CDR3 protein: CASSLRGGEAFF
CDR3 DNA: TGTGCCAGTAGTCTAAGGGGGGGTGAAGCTTTCTTT

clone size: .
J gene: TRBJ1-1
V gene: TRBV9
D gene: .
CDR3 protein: CASSVVSDTEAFF
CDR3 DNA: TGTGCCAGCAGCGTAGTGTCGGACACTGAAGCTTTCTTT

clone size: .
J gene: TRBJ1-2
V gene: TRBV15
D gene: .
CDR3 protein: CATSRDPAGSGYGYTF
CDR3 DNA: TGTGCCACCAGCAGAGATCCGGCAGGGTCGGGCTATGGCTACACCTTC

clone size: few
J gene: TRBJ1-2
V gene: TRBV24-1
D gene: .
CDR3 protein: CATSDRNSPYGYTF
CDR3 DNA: TGTGCCACCAGTGATAGGAACAGCCCTTACGGCTACACCTTC

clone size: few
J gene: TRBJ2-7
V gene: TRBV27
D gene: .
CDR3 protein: CASSLSAGAYEQYF
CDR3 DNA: TGTGCCAGCAGTTTATCGGCCGGGGCCTACGAGCAGTACTTC

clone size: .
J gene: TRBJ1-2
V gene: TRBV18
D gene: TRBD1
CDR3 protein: CASSPSRQGANYGYTF
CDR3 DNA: TGTGCCAGCTCACCATCTAGACAGGGGGCAAACTATGGCTACACCTTC

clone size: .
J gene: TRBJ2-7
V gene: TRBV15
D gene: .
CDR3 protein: CATSREQGRNEQYF
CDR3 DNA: TGTGCCACCAGCAGAGAACAGGGGAGGAACGAGCAGTACTTC

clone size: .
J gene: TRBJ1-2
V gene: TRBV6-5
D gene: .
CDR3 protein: CASSRTVNYGYTF
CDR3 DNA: TGTGCCAGCAGTCGGACAGTAAACTATGGCTACACCTTC

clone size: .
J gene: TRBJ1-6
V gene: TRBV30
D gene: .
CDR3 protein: CAWTTDRSGSPLHF
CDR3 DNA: TGTGCCTGGACCACCGACCGTTCGGGATCACCCCTCCACTTT

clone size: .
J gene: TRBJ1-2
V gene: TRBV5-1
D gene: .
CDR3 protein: CASSLVTTNYGYTF
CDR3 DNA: TGCGCCAGCAGCTTGGTCACTACCAACTATGGCTACACCTTC

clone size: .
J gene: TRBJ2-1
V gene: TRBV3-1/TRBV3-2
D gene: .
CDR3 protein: CASSQGGPLGSSYNEQFF
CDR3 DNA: TGTGCCAGCAGCCAAGGCGGGCCACTAGGAAGCTCCTACAATGAGCAGTTCTTC

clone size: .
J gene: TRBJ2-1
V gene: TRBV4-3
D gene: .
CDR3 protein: CASSLGGVSGNEQFF
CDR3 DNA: TGCGCCAGCAGCCTTGGAGGGGTCAGCGGCAATGAGCAGTTCTTC

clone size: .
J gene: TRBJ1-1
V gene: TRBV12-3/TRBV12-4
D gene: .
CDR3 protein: CASSPQVNTEAFF
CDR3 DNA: TGTGCCAGCAGCCCTCAGGTGAACACTGAAGCTTTCTTT

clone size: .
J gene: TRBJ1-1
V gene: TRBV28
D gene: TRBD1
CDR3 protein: CASRSQGVGNTEAFF
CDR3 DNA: TGTGCCAGCAGGTCACAGGGGGTGGGGAACACTGAAGCTTTCTTT

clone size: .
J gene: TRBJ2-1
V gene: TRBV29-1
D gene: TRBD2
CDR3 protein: CSVVGLAGLHEQFF
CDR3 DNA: TGCAGCGTTGTGGGGCTAGCGGGGCTCCATGAGCAGTTCTTC

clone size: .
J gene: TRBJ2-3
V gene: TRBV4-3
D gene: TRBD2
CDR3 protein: CASSPGREGADTQYF
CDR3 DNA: TGCGCCAGCAGCCCGGGGCGGGAGGGGGCAGATACGCAGTATTTT

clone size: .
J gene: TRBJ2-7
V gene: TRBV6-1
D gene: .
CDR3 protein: CASSFEDYEQYF
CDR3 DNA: TGTGCCAGCAGTTTCGAGGACTACGAGCAGTACTTC

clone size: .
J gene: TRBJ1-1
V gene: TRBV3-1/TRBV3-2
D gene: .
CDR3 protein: CASSHRGSSRNTEAFF
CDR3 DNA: TGTGCCAGCAGCCACAGAGGGAGCTCTAGGAACACTGAAGCTTTCTTT

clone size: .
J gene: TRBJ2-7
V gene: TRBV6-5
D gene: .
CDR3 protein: CASTKGPAGEQYF
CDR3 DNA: TGTGCCAGCACCAAGGGTCCAGCGGGCGAGCAGTACTTC

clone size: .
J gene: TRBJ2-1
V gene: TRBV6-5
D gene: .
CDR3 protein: CASSTSGAPYNEQFF
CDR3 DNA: TGTGCCAGCAGTACCAGCGGAGCCCCCTACAATGAGCAGTTCTTC